What follows is one TCR beta chain and its context. Its target is unknown. The junction departs from the called germline gene at one end, perhaps through a read error. The record originates from a study of CD8+CD57+ T cells in acquired aplastic anemia. Turning to the study itself: Average DNA yield from sorted CD4+ and CD8+ cells was approximately 3.2 ug. The study obtained about 10 million reads on average for CD4+ cells from healthy donors.

Germline V gene data show CDR1 as SGHRS and CDR2 as YFSETQ. The CDR3 is 14 amino acids. Genomic DNA templated the TCR beta VDJ and CDR3 profiling. MiXCR, run by TCRdb on the reads, gives a single entry per CDR3 protein. In the table there are just over 400,000 distinct CDR3 sequences, about two thirds of which are singletons. Study-wide findings and caveats: Patients and controls had CD8+ Simpson's diversity values that were not significantly distinct. Patients had around 30 CD8+ CDR3 sequences in common with controls (the shared set).

This chain connects TRBV5-1 to TRBJ2-7; D assignment may be TRBD1 or TRBD2 (5 bases each). The clonotype originates from a human donor in good health, serving as a control. The sequenced material came from sorted CD4+, CD8+, or CD8+CD57+ T cells (not recorded which) from PBMCs. The CDR3 sequence is CASSETGLNTEQYF. The DNA for the CDR3 is TGTGCCAGCAGCGAAACGGGGCTGAACACCGAGCAGTACTTC.